These 8 T cell receptor beta chains came from one sample sequenced in a study of blood T cell repertoires in COVID-19. Repertoires were generated with immunoSEQ multiplex PCR, while TCRdb's copy carries only in-frame clones and drops some. The sample lists tens of thousands of clones, around 90% occurring once. Source material: peripheral blood. These receptors were taken from a woman in her forties or fifties with active or convalescent COVID-19.

This clone was counted once. The genes are TRBV7-2 and TRBJ1-2; D might be TRBD1 (5 bases). V gave up 3 bases and J gave up 4 bases, with 9 bases separating them. Germline CDR1 is SGHTA and CDR2 is FQGNSA. This CDR3 contains 13 residues. The CDR3 DNA is TGTGCCAGCAGCTTGACAGTCTCCTATGGCTACACCTTC. It yields the protein CASSLTVSYGYTF.

This chain links TRBV4-2 with TRBJ1-6, with 8 bases that match TRBD1. V dropped 1 base and J dropped 10; count of bases not matched to a gene: 9. The CDR3 totals 16 residues. The germline V gene has CDR1 LGHNA and CDR2 YNFKEQ. CDR3 protein: CASSQAGQGSGSPLHF. CDR3 nucleotides: TGTGCCAGCAGCCAAGCCGGACAGGGTAGTGGATCACCCCTCCACTTT.

The V and J genes are TRBV12-3 or TRBV12-4 and TRBJ1-3, with D hard to call. The CDR3 covers 13 residues. The germline V and J ends were trimmed by 6 bases and 2 bases, with 8 bases remaining between them. For the CDR3, the DNA is TGTGCCAGCAGACGTCCGGCTGGAAACACCATATATTTT. Translating gives CASRRPAGNTIYF.

This sequence joins TRBV7-2 and TRBJ1-1; D remains ambiguous. This CDR3 has 14 amino acids. The germline V gene encodes CDR1 SGHTA and CDR2 FQGNSA. V lost 2 bases, J lost 1 base, and 8 bases lay in between. The CDR3 is CASSLQVWNTEAFF. In nucleotides, the CDR3 is TGTGCCAGCAGCTTACAGGTATGGAACACTGAAGCTTTCTTT.

The chain joins TRBV5-6 to TRBJ2-1; D unclear. Germline V gene sequence: CDR1 SGHDT, CDR2 YYEEEE. This CDR3 contains 16 residues. The ends were cut back, 1 base at V and 0 bases at J, with 11 bases in the middle. CDR3 sequence (DNA): TGTGCCAGCAGCTTGACACCTCGGAGCTCCTACAATGAGCAGTTCTTC. Its protein is CASSLTPRSSYNEQFF.

This chain links TRBV14 with TRBJ2-1; a weak D match, TRBD2 (5 bases). CDR1 and CDR2 from the germline V gene are SGHDN and FVKESK. The CDR3 has 14 amino acids. The V end lost 0 bases, the J end lost 4 bases, and 7 bases lay between the germline ends. CDR3 nucleotide sequence: TGTGCCAGCAGCCAAGACCCGGGGTACAATGAGCAGTTCTTC. Encoded protein: CASSQDPGYNEQFF.

The rearrangement joins TRBV6-5 to TRBJ1-6; unclear D gene. Germline V gives CDR1 MNHEY, CDR2 SVGAGI. The CDR3 loop spans 14 amino acids. V was pared by 2 bases and J by 10 bases, with 12 bases between. CDR3 nucleotide sequence: TGTGCCAGCAGTTACGCCGAACCCAGGTCACCCCTCCACTTT. Its translation is CASSYAEPRSPLHF.

This sequence joins TRBV30 and TRBJ1-1; 7 bases are a match to TRBD1. The junction had 1 base not matched to a gene; V was cut back by 0 bases and J by 0 bases. The CDR3 is made up of 14 amino acids. Germline V gene data show CDR1 as GTSNPN and CDR2 as SVGIG (reference sequence). CDR3 nucleotide sequence: TGTGCCTGGAGTGTTCAGGGGGTGAACACTGAAGCTTTCTTT. Translating it yields CAWSVQGVNTEAFF.